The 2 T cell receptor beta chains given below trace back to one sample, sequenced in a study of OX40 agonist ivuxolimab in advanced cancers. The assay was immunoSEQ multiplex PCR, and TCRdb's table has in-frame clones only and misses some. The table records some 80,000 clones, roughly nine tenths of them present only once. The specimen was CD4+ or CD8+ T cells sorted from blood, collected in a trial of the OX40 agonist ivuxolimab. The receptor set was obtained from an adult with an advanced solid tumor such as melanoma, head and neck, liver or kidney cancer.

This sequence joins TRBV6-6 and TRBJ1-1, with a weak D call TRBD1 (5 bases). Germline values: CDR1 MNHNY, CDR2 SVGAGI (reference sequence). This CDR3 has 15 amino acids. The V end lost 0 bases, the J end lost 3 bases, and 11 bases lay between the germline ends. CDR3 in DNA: TGTGCCAGCAGTTACTCGTACAGGAGGGACACTGAAGCTTTCTTT. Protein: CASSYSYRRDTEAFF.

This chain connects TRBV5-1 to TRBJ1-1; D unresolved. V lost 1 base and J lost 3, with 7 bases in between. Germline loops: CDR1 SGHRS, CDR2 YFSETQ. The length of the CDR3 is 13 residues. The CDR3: CASSLLEDTEAFF. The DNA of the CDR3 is TGCGCCAGCAGCTTGTTGGAGGACACTGAAGCTTTCTTT.